The present TCR beta chain was sequenced within a study of blood T cell repertoires in COVID-19. Study context: Samples representing acute and convalescent COVID-19 were sourced from the United States, Italy and Spain. T cells, B-cell-depleted T cells, or PBMCs provided the cDNA or gDNA that served as material.

In the source study's methods: Nucleated cell number was recorded as an estimate derived from reference gene primer amplification. Profiling relied on immunoSEQ multiplex PCR, and the TCRdb table lists in-frame clones only, not all of them. Clonal size and the V and J genes are those of that table, whereas D and trimming came from the DNA. The table records hundreds of thousands of clones, roughly four fifths of them present only once. CDR1 SGHVS and CDR2 FNYEAQ come from the germline V gene. The V end lost 1 base, the J end lost 4 bases, and 12 bases lay between the germline ends. CDR3 length: 15 residues. A PCR-confirmed or clinician-diagnosed COVID-19 case had contacted exposed participants within 2 weeks of entry.

This clonotype originated in a woman in her forties or fifties who had been exposed to COVID-19. The chain links TRBV7-6 to TRBJ2-3; tentative D call: TRBD2 (5 bases). The material sequenced was PBMCs or T cells enriched from blood (not recorded which). CDR3 sequence reads: CASSLVAPPSDTQYF. CDR3 bases: TGTGCCAGCAGCTTAGTAGCGCCTCCGTCAGATACGCAGTATTTT.